These T cell receptor beta chains were read from a single sample in a study of glioma-infiltrating T cells. TCRdb processed the multiplex PCR reads anew with MiXCR; each CDR3 protein has one entry. The data contain about 400,000 distinct CDR3 sequences, roughly two fifths of them singletons. The sequencing sample was made of glioma tissue, nonneoplastic brain tissue, or PBMCs (not recorded which). These receptors all come from a human donor with low-grade glioma or glioblastoma, undergoing nonglioma brain surgery, or in good health (not recorded which). CDR3s include the opening cysteine and the closing phenylalanine or tryptophan. A D gene is named only where the DNA matches it firmly. The size entry is marked missing in some rows and otherwise reads once, few, many or a size class.

clone_size | j_call | d_call | v_call | cdr3_aa | cdr3_nt
. | TRBJ2-7 | TRBD1 | TRBV4-1 | CASSQVPGGVMSEQYF | TGCGCCAGCAGCCAAGTCCCAGGGGGCGTCATGTCCGAGCAGTACTTC
. | TRBJ2-5 | . | TRBV18 | CASSRVRETQYF | TGTGCCAGCTCACGCGTACGGGAGACCCAGTACTTC
once | TRBJ2-1 | . | TRBV3-1 | CASRQRVNERFF | TGTGCCAGCAGACAGCGAGTGAATGAGCGGTTCTTC
few | TRBJ1-1 | TRBD1 | TRBV20-1 | CSAVQGASLDTEAFF | TGCAGTGCCGTACAGGGGGCGAGTTTGGACACTGAAGCTTTCTTT
many | TRBJ2-1 | . | TRBV20-1 | CSASVIEYNEQFF | TGCAGTGCTAGCGTCATCGAGTACAATGAGCAGTTCTTC
. | TRBJ1-5 | . | TRBV7-3 | CASNGVDSNQPQHF | TGTGCCAGCAATGGTGTAGATAGCAATCAGCCCCAGCATTTT
. | TRBJ1-5 | . | TRBV12-3/TRBV12-4 | CARSLNGREGNQPQHF | TGTGCCAGAAGTTTAAATGGCAGGGAAGGCAATCAGCCCCAGCATTTT
. | TRBJ1-5 | . | TRBV20-1 | CSARDGGRQPQHF | TGCAGTGCTAGGGACGGTGGGAGGCAGCCCCAGCATTTT
. | TRBJ1-1 | . | TRBV4-1 | CASSQPKGGNTEAFF | TGCGCCAGCAGCCAACCAAAAGGAGGGAACACTGAAGCTTTCTTT
few | TRBJ2-7 | . | TRBV2 | CASSERGGGAYEQYF | TGTGCCAGCAGTGAACGGGGAGGGGGCGCCTACGAGCAGTACTTC
. | TRBJ2-7 | TRBD1 | TRBV6-4 | CASPGTGPSYEQYF | TGTGCCAGCCCGGGGACAGGGCCCTCCTACGAGCAGTACTTC
. | TRBJ2-1 | . | TRBV7-2 | CASRRSPREQFF | TGTGCCAGCAGACGAAGTCCTCGGGAGCAGTTCTTC
few | TRBJ2-7 | . | TRBV6-2/TRBV6-3 | CASSSWRGLSGRYYEQYF | TGTGCCAGCAGTTCATGGAGGGGCTTATCGGGGAGATACTACGAGCAGTACTTC
once | TRBJ2-3 | . | TRBV28 | CASRRGPTSDTQYF | TGTGCCAGCAGGCGGGGCCCCACCTCAGATACGCAGTATTTT
. | TRBJ2-1 | TRBD1 | TRBV5-1 | CASSYGQGATRINEQFF | TGCGCTAGCAGTTACGGACAGGGGGCGACTCGTATAAATGAGCAGTTCTTC
. | TRBJ1-6 | . | TRBV2 | CASSEAYNSPLHF | TGTGCCAGCAGTGAAGCCTATAATTCACCCCTCCACTTT
few | TRBJ1-5 | . | TRBV4-2 | CASSQAIRSNQPQHF | TGTGCCAGCAGCCAAGCCATTCGTAGCAATCAGCCCCAGCATTTT
. | TRBJ2-3 | TRBD1 | TRBV28 | CASSSPRPSGGEGTDTQYF | TGTGCCAGCAGTTCACCACGACCATCAGGGGGCGAGGGCACAGATACGCAGTATTTT
many | TRBJ1-1 | . | TRBV27 | CASRSGQGTEAFF | TGTGCCAGCAGGAGCGGCCAGGGGACTGAAGCTTTCTTT
. | TRBJ2-3 | TRBD2 | TRBV20-1 | CSTEGLAGVLDTLYF | TGCAGTACCGAAGGACTAGCGGGAGTTTTAGATACGCTGTATTTT
few | TRBJ2-7 | TRBD1 | TRBV7-9 | CASSGRGGFYEQYF | TGTGCCAGCAGCGGGAGAGGGGGCTTCTACGAGCAGTACTTC
few | TRBJ2-2 | . | TRBV4-3 | CASSQVPQLGELFF | TGCGCCAGCAGCCAAGTCCCACAGCTCGGGGAGCTGTTTTTT
many | TRBJ1-1 | . | TRBV6-2/TRBV6-3 | CASSSGANTEAFF | TGTGCCAGCAGTTCCGGGGCGAACACTGAAGCTTTCTTT
many | TRBJ2-7 | . | TRBV6-1 | CASTPVPPYEQYF | TGTGCCAGCACCCCCGTTCCTCCGTACGAGCAGTACTTC
many | TRBJ2-1 | . | TRBV10-2 | CASTDPAAANEQFF | TGCGCCAGCACCGACCCCGCCGCGGCCAATGAGCAGTTCTTC
. | TRBJ2-1 | TRBD2 | TRBV7-2 | CTSSLRTTSGYVYNEQFF | TGTACCAGCAGCTTACGGACGACTAGCGGATATGTCTACAATGAGCAGTTCTTC
many | TRBJ2-3 | . | TRBV6-1 | CASSEAPSVSPDTQYF | TGTGCCAGCAGTGAAGCGCCCAGCGTTTCCCCAGATACGCAGTATTTT
once | TRBJ2-2 | . | TRBV20-1 | CSASMPNTGELFF | TGCAGTGCTAGTATGCCGAACACCGGGGAGCTGTTTTTT
. | TRBJ1-5 | . | TRBV7-2 | CASSLGVPADQPQHF | TGTGCCAGCAGCTTAGGGGTCCCCGCAGATCAGCCCCAGCATTTT
. | TRBJ1-1 | . | TRBV19 | CASSPRELNTEAFF | TGTGCCAGTAGTCCCCGGGAATTGAACACTGAAGCTTTCTTT
. | TRBJ1-2 | . | TRBV7-9 | CASSLEAVRGYTF | TGTGCCAGCAGCTTAGAGGCGGTTCGGGGCTACACCTTC
few | TRBJ2-5 | TRBD1 | TRBV7-9 | CASTPTPRGLLQETQYF | TGTGCCAGCACCCCAACCCCCAGGGGGCTTTTGCAAGAGACCCAGTACTTC
. | TRBJ1-1 | . | TRBV20-1 | CSPTREGHTEAFF | TGCAGTCCCACCAGGGAAGGGCACACTGAAGCTTTCTTT
. | TRBJ2-3 | . | TRBV6-2/TRBV6-3 | CASNWGPGGDTQYF | TGTGCCAGTAACTGGGGCCCCGGCGGGGATACGCAGTATTTT
. | TRBJ2-3 | TRBD1 | TRBV29-1 | CSVEKQGAKDTQYF | TGCAGCGTTGAAAAACAGGGGGCAAAAGATACGCAGTATTTT
few | TRBJ2-2 | TRBD1 | TRBV20-1 | CSAHVGTGLTGELFF | TGCAGTGCCCACGTGGGGACAGGGTTAACCGGGGAGCTGTTTTTT
. | TRBJ1-4 | TRBD1 | TRBV6-1 | CAISDHRGFSTNEKLFF | TGTGCCATCAGTGACCACAGGGGCTTCTCTACTAATGAAAAACTGTTTTTT
many | TRBJ2-7 | . | TRBV6-2/TRBV6-3 | CASSYPSYEQYF | TGTGCCAGCAGTTACCCCTCCTACGAGCAGTACTTC
. | TRBJ2-7 | TRBD1 | TRBV29-1 | CRVGGRGREQYF | TGCAGAGTTGGCGGCAGGGGGCGCGAGCAGTACTTC
. | TRBJ1-5 | . | TRBV29-1 | CSVEVRRQLSRPQHF | TGCAGCGTTGAAGTAAGACGACAGCTATCAAGGCCCCAGCATTTT
. | TRBJ2-3 | . | TRBV25-1 | CASSRQITDTQYF | TGTGCCAGCAGTCGGCAGATCACAGATACGCAGTATTTT
many | TRBJ1-2 | . | TRBV4-2 | CASSQGRDPSYGYTF | TGTGCCAGCAGCCAGGGGAGGGACCCAAGCTATGGCTACACCTTC
few | TRBJ2-1 | TRBD2 | TRBV6-2/TRBV6-3 | CASSYSTSGSLSYNEQFF | TGTGCCAGCAGTTACTCGACTAGCGGGAGTCTTTCCTACAATGAGCAGTTCTTC
many | TRBJ1-1 | . | TRBV6-1 | CASSHGTEAFF | TGTGCCAGCAGTCACGGCACTGAAGCTTTCTTT
few | TRBJ2-1 | TRBD1 | TRBV7-2 | CASSLGTGPYNEQFF | TGTGCCAGCAGCTTAGGGACAGGGCCCTACAATGAGCAGTTCTTC
. | TRBJ2-4 | TRBD1 | TRBV25-1 | CASMPGKGAINIQYF | TGTGCCAGCATGCCGGGAAAGGGGGCGATAAACATTCAGTACTTC
many | TRBJ1-2 | . | TRBV6-2/TRBV6-3 | CASGYVGRYGYTF | TGTGCCAGCGGATATGTGGGGAGGTATGGCTACACCTTC
. | TRBJ2-1 | . | TRBV7-2 | CASSVNSRNEQFF | TGTGCCAGCAGCGTAAATAGTCGCAATGAGCAGTTCTTC
few | TRBJ2-2 | . | TRBV28 | CASSPVVDTNTGELFF | TGTGCCAGCAGTCCCGTTGTGGACACCAACACCGGGGAGCTGTTTTTT
many | TRBJ1-4 | TRBD1 | TRBV27 | CASSLRGTGDEKLFF | TGTGCCAGCAGTTTGCGCGGGACAGGGGATGAAAAACTGTTTTTT
few | TRBJ2-7 | TRBD2 | TRBV20-1 | CSAPGLAAGRSYEQYF | TGCAGTGCCCCGGGACTAGCGGCCGGTCGGTCCTACGAGCAGTACTTC
. | TRBJ2-3 | TRBD2 | TRBV4-1 | CASSQGLAGALTDTQYF | TGCGCCAGCAGCCAAGGTCTAGCGGGAGCATTGACAGATACGCAGTATTTT
. | TRBJ2-5 | TRBD2 | TRBV29-1 | CSARLAGGVYQETQYF | TGCAGCGCTAGACTAGCGGGAGGGGTGTACCAAGAGACCCAGTACTTC
once | TRBJ2-3 | TRBD1 | TRBV20-1 | CSALQGASVQYF | TGCAGTGCCTTACAGGGGGCCTCTGTGCAGTATTTT